The entry below describes one T cell receptor (beta chain). The target of this receptor is not known. No much larger clone is present one base from it, and per-base qualities are unavailable. The source of the sample is a study of shared clonotypes between healthy human individuals (dated by TCRdb to 2018 to 2020). About the full investigation: The cohort comprised a couple of women and a few men aged 18 to 49 years. Per donor, three plates each were used for CD4 naive and CD4 memory, two for CD8 naive, and one for CD8 memory. To increase sequencing depth and limit assay-specific biases, different laboratories used diverse techniques to prepare libraries and sequence TCR repertoires. Between about 0.94 and 10 billion PBMCs per donor were obtained by leukapheresis. To estimate repertoire size and how much clonotypes are shared between individuals, the study performed deep sequencing of blood TCR repertoires from about 5 healthy adults.

What the work shows at the level of the full study, not this receptor alone: The genetic and exposure-history diversity represented was limited by the small number of donors. Around 5% of naive CD4, roughly 3.6% of naive CD8, 2% to 2.5% of memory CD4, and more than 0.35% of memory CD8 clonotypes were shared across a handful of donors. Larger estimated clonotype richness was generally found for naive subsets than for memory subsets. Clonotypes shared by all four sorted-subset donors showed higher generation probabilities than non-shared clonotypes. Sampling was limited to blood, and TCR repertoires in tissue likely differ from TCR repertoires in blood. Pairwise subsampling indicated that sequencing depth was expected to affect the degree of clonotype sharing among donors. Rarefaction of sorted-subset datasets indicated incomplete sequencing despite the large sequencing depth.

The donors were healthy, HIV-negative adults with no recently reported acute infections or vaccinations. Every donor was a Caucasian adult living in Nashville, Tennessee, USA. CD4+ T cells were enriched by magnetic negative selection, after which naive cells were positively selected on CD45RA and the negative fraction was taken as the memory subset. Blood was collected by leukapheresis, and PBMCs were isolated by Ficoll-Histopaque density gradient centrifugation and then cryopreserved in liquid nitrogen vapor phase. Analytical flow cytometry was used to check the purity and quantity of each magnetically sorted T cell population. Genomic DNA was isolated from each sorted fraction and quantified by UV absorbance on a Nanodrop 2000c. Using the deep immunoSEQ assay, multiplex PCR amplified TCR CDR3 regions from genomic DNA. For each cell subset, the extracted genomic DNA was distributed evenly across all wells of several immunoSEQ 96-well plates, and each plate served as one replicate. Each replicate PCR for sorted subsets received about 210 ng genomic DNA, equal to 28,000 or so T cell genomes. Purified libraries were measured with a Qubit 3.0 fluorometer, size-checked on a Bioanalyzer 2100, and measured again with the KAPA Library Quantification kit. A separate single-read 150-cycle Illumina NextSeq 550 flow cell was used to sequence each immunoSEQ 96-well plate. The paper's processing steps were these. Because the immunoSEQ output included only junctional sequences and no quality scores, the filtering could not be the same as the filtering used for full-length reads. Sequences were annotated with PyIR, a Python wrapper for IgBLAST v1.9, using IMGT germline references to assign V/J genes and CDR3. Reads were filtered out if the reads had weak V/J assignments (E-value above 1e-6), no CDR3, stop codons, out-of-frame junctions, or ambiguous translated residues. A V3J clonotype was defined by an identical inferred V gene, J gene, and CDR3 amino acid sequence. To compute the percentage overlap between repertoires, the number of shared unique clonotypes was divided by the size of the smaller repertoire. Repertoire richness was assessed with RTK rarefaction, the Chao1 estimator, and Recon v2.1 estimates of unobserved clonotypes. Generation probabilities for all TCRbeta clonotypes obtained by the gDNA method from several donors were computed using OLGA. TCRdb re-hosts the immuneACCESS table, in-frame sequences only. Its copies lack some clones; in the studies checked, an unresolved V gene accounts for under half of them, and the cause for the rest is not known. V and J calls and clone size are as listed in that table; D and trimming were resolved from the DNA. The sample table records under 1,900,000 clones; about 98.5% of these occur just once. The ten largest account for about 0.35% of the sample.

Deletion took 5 bases off V and 5 bases off J, with a span of 16 bases between the germline ends. From its cysteine to its phenylalanine, the CDR3 spans 15 amino acids. Kept here is only the CDR3 DNA, which spans 45 bases and is read in frame from base 1. In the germline V gene, CDR1 corresponds to SGHVS and CDR2 to FQNEAQ. Sequencing was done on a sample of naive CD4+ T cells sorted from blood. In the paper's terms, the cell subset or site label means: CD45RA+ positively selected. This TCR came from a young man in good health. The rearranged chain carries TRBV7-8 and TRBJ1-5, with a weak D call of TRBD1 (5 bases match). DNA sequence: TGTGCCAGCAGCCCCCAAGGGACCGGGTATCAGCCCCAGCATTTT. This yields the protein CASSPQGTGYQPQHF. Outside the CDR3, residues come from the reference TRBV7-8 and TRBJ1-5 proteins, so the full variable domain is: GAGVSQSPRYKVAKRGQDVALRCDPISGHVSLFWYQQALGQGPEFLTYFQNEAQLDKSGLPSDRFFAERPEGSVSTLKIQRTQQEDSAVYLCASSPQGTGYQPQHFGDGTRLSIL.